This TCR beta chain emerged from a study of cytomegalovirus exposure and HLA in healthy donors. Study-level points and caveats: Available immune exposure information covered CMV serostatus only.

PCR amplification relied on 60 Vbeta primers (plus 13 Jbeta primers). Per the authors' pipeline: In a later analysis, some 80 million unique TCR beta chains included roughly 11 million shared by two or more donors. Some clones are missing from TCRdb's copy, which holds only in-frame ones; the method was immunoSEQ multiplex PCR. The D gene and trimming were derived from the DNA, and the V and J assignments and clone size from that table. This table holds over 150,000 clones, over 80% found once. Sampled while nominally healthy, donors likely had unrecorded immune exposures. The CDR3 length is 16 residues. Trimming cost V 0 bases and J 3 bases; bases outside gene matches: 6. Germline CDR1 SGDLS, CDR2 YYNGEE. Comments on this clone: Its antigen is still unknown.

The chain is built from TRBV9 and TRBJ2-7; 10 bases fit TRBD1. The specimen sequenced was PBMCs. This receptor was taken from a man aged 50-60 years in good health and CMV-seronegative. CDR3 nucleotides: TGTGCCAGCAGCGTAGGTGGTTGGGACAGGGGCTACGAGCAGTACTTC. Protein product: CASSVGGWDRGYEQYF.